Below are 32 T cell receptor beta chains sequenced from a single sample in a study of T cell repertoires in MIS-A myocarditis. Here immunoSEQ multiplex PCR was the method, and the copy in TCRdb shows in-frame clones only, minus some. The sample carries about 16,000 clones, about 74% recorded once. The sample comprised left ventricle heart tissue obtained at autopsy. These receptors all come from a man between 18 and 35 years old with fulminant myocarditis from multisystem inflammatory syndrome in adults (MIS-A) after COVID-19.

The rearrangement joins TRBV5-6 to TRBJ1-1; D gene uncertain. The CDR3 runs to 13 residues. Between the trimmed V and J ends, which lost 2 bases and 10 bases, there was a span of 15 bases. The germline V gene encodes CDR1 SGHDT and CDR2 YYEEEE. Written as DNA, the CDR3 is TGTGCCAGCAGCTTCGGCCCCCGGATGGGAGCTTTCTTT. Its protein is CASSFGPRMGAFF.

This clone was counted a single time. The rearrangement links TRBV6-5 to TRBJ1-2, with D tentatively TRBD1 (6 bases). With 0 bases removed from V and 2 bases from J, the gap between germline ends came to 10 bases. Looked up from germline, CDR1 is MNHEY and CDR2 is SVGAGI. The CDR3 is 15 residues long. Here the CDR3 reads CASSYSGAPNYGYTF. The CDR3 DNA is TGTGCCAGCAGTTACTCGGGGGCACCCAACTATGGCTACACCTTC.

There are a few counts of this clone. The CDR3 nucleotides read TGTGCCAGCAGTTTAGAGCCGGATCAGCCCCAGCATTTT. Encoded protein: CASSLEPDQPQHF. The V call is TRBV28, the J call TRBJ1-5, with unresolved D. Looked up from germline, CDR1 is MDHEN and CDR2 is SYDVKM. The CDR3 length is 13 residues. Trimming removed 2 bases at V and 5 bases at J, with 7 bases between.

The chain combines TRBV7-9 with TRBJ2-3; TRBD2 matches at 8 bases. The CDR3 is made up of 15 amino acids. Looked up from germline, CDR1 is SEHNR and CDR2 is FQNEAQ (reference sequence). Trimming at V came to 2 bases and at J to 2 bases, leaving 3 bases not matched to a gene. This chain's CDR3 is CASSLWREVTDTQYF. As DNA, the CDR3 is TGTGCCAGCAGCTTATGGCGGGAGGTCACAGATACGCAGTATTTT.

The chain uses TRBV5-1 and TRBJ1-2, with D uncertain. The CDR3 has 15 amino acids. The V and J ends lost 2 bases and 0 bases respectively, with 11 bases between them. Looked up from germline, CDR1 is SGHRS and CDR2 is YFSETQ. For the CDR3, the DNA is TGCGCCAGCAGCTTCGCAGCAAGGGCTAACTATGGCTACACCTTC. Translated: CASSFAARANYGYTF.

This clone occurred a few times. The chain has TRBV4-1 and TRBJ2-2; no reliable D call. V lost 0 bases to trimming and J lost 6 bases, with 5 bases between them. Germline loops: CDR1 MGHRA, CDR2 YSYEKL. CDR3 size: 13 residues. The CDR3 DNA follows: TGCGCCAGCAGCCAAGATCAGGCCGGGGAGCTGTTTTTT. It translates to CASSQDQAGELFF.

V is TRBV18 and J is TRBJ1-2; possible D gene TRBD1, 6 bases. CDR1 KGHSH and CDR2 LQKENI come from the germline V gene. V gave up 0 bases and J gave up 3 bases, with 11 bases separating them. The CDR3 spans 15 residues. CDR3 region: CASSPPGGRDYGYTF. The CDR3 DNA reads TGTGCCAGCTCACCACCGGGGGGGCGCGACTATGGCTACACCTTC. The variable domain in full, completed from reference TRBV18 and TRBJ1-2, reads NAGVMQNPRHLVRRRGQEARLRCSPMKGHSHVYWYRQLPEEGLKFMVYLQKENIIDESGMPKERFSAEFPKEGPSILRIQQVVRGDSAAYFCASSPPGGRDYGYTFGSGTRLTVV.

The chain is built from TRBV19 and TRBJ1-1; D not certain. The ends were cut back, 7 bases at V and 4 bases at J, with 10 bases in the middle. CDR1 LNHDA and CDR2 SQIVND come from the germline V gene (reference sequence). This CDR3 spans 12 amino acids. The CDR3 spells CASTRWGTEAFF. The CDR3 bases are TGTGCCAGTACCCGTTGGGGCACTGAAGCTTTCTTT.

The chain employs TRBV27 and TRBJ1-3; tentatively, D is TRBD1 (6 bases). The length of the CDR3 is 14 residues. Trimming took 5 bases from V and 2 from J, leaving 10 bases between them. Germline V gene data show CDR1 as MNHEY and CDR2 as SMNVEV (reference sequence). In nucleotides, the CDR3 is TGTGCCAGCAGTACAGGGAGGACTGGAAACACCATATATTTT. Residues: CASSTGRTGNTIYF.

The CDR3 is CASSSDNTGELFF. For the CDR3, the DNA is TGTGCCAGCAGTTCTGACAACACCGGGGAGCTGTTTTTT. This chain joins TRBV6-4 and TRBJ2-2, with D unclear. The CDR3 contains 13 residues. From germline, CDR1 is MRHNA and CDR2 SNTAGT. Between the trimmed V and J ends, which lost 5 bases and 2 bases, there was a span of 6 bases.

The chain carries TRBV7-9 and TRBJ2-1; unclear D gene. V shed 3 bases and J shed 13 bases, with 13 bases lying between them. The CDR3 extends over 12 amino acids. Germline CDR1 and CDR2: SEHNR and FQNEAQ (reference sequence). The CDR3 DNA is TGTGCCAGCAGCTTTATTGGGTCCGCCCAGTTCTTC. This gives the protein CASSFIGSAQFF. Full variable domain (outside the CDR3, taken from reference TRBV7-9 and TRBJ2-1): DTGVSQNPRHKITKRGQNVTFRCDPISEHNRLYWYRQTLGQGPEFLTYFQNEAQLEKSRLLSDRFSAERPKGSFSTLEIQRTEQGDSAMYLCASSFIGSAQFFGPGTRLTVL.

J is TRBJ2-1 and V is TRBV6-1; no clear D. The germline V gene has CDR1 MNHNS and CDR2 SASEGT. This CDR3 spans 18 amino acids. Between the trimmed V and J ends, which lost 2 bases and 4 bases, there was a span of 21 bases. The CDR3, as DNA: TGTGCCAGCAGTGAAAGATGGATGTATGGTCAGCTGTACAATGAGCAGTTCTTC. Its protein is CASSERWMYGQLYNEQFF.

This chain joins TRBV9 and TRBJ2-1; D is undetermined. Looked up from germline, CDR1 is SGDLS and CDR2 is YYNGEE. The CDR3 runs 15 residues. Trimming removed 4 bases from V and 6 bases from J, with 17 bases in between. In DNA, the CDR3 is TGTGCCAGCAGCCTCTCCCTAGAGTGGGGCAATGAGCAGTTCTTC. Protein sequence: CASSLSLEWGNEQFF.

By sample fraction, this clone is medium-sized. The chain is built from TRBV6-2 or TRBV6-3 and TRBJ2-1, with 12 bases matching TRBD1. V gave up 5 bases and J gave up 8 bases; unmatched junction bases: 4. This CDR3 has 14 amino acids. Germline V CDR1 and CDR2: MNHEY, SVGEGT. The DNA for the CDR3 is TGTGCCAGCAGTCCGGGACAGGGGGCGGATGAGCAGTTCTTC. As protein: CASSPGQGADEQFF.

The chain employs TRBV27 and TRBJ1-6; tentative D call: TRBD1 (6 bases). This CDR3 spans 12 amino acids. The V and J ends lost 6 bases and 9 bases respectively, with 9 bases between them. Germline CDR1 MNHEY, CDR2 SMNVEV (reference sequence). The CDR3 loop is CASSLRGSPLHF. CDR3 DNA: TGTGCCAGCAGCCTCAGGGGTTCACCCCTCCACTTT.

The V gene is TRBV29-1, the J gene TRBJ1-4; D call uncertain. CDR1 is SQVTM, CDR2 ANQGSEA, per germline. This CDR3 has 14 amino acids. V lost 7 bases and J lost 2, with 14 bases in between. Written as DNA, the CDR3 is TGCAGCGCGGTGCGCTTGAATACTAATGAAAAACTGTTTTTT. The encoded protein is CSAVRLNTNEKLFF.

This chain uses TRBV9 with TRBJ1-2; no clear D gene. This CDR3 contains 15 residues. Trimming shortened V by 4 bases and J by 5 bases, and 18 bases separated the two germline ends. Germline values: CDR1 SGDLS, CDR2 YYNGEE. This chain's CDR3 is CASSPRVVGQYGYTF. As DNA, the CDR3 is TGTGCCAGCAGCCCGAGGGTAGTCGGCCAATATGGCTACACCTTC.

The chain recombines TRBV27 with TRBJ2-1; the D gene could be TRBD1 or TRBD2 (6 bases each). Germline V gene sequence: CDR1 MNHEY, CDR2 SMNVEV (reference sequence). The CDR3 loop spans 15 amino acids. Trimming shortened V by 6 bases and J by 7 bases, and 19 bases separated the two germline ends. The CDR3 DNA reads TGTGCCAGCAGGAGGGGGGCCCCTGGGACGAATGAGCAGTTCTTC. Translating it yields CASRRGAPGTNEQFF.

This chain links TRBV5-4 with TRBJ2-5; no reliable D call. From germline, CDR1 is SGHNT and CDR2 YYREEE (reference sequence). The V gene lost 4 bases and the J gene lost 5 bases, with 15 bases spanning the gap. The CDR3 spans 14 residues. The CDR3 DNA reads as TGTGCCAGCAGCCCCGACGCCCCAGGCGAGACCCAGTACTTC. It codes for CASSPDAPGETQYF.

V and J are TRBV13 and TRBJ2-3, with TRBD1 matching 9 bases. V lost 4 bases and J lost 2; bases outside the gene matches: 10. CDR3 size: 17 residues. Germline V gene lookup returns CDR1 PRHDT and CDR2 FYEKMQ (reference sequence). CDR3 protein: CASSSRQGVFFTDTQYF. CDR3 nucleotide sequence: TGTGCCAGCAGCTCACGACAGGGGGTTTTTTTCACAGATACGCAGTATTTT.

The table lists this clone with a count of one. The chain couples TRBV7-9 to TRBJ2-1; 7 nucleotides match TRBD1. V lost 0 bases, J lost 0 bases, and 5 bases stayed unmatched. Germline CDR1 is SEHNR and CDR2 is FQNEAQ (reference sequence). The CDR3 covers 17 residues. CDR3 amino acids: CASSLAGQASSYNEQFF. The CDR3 region has the DNA TGTGCCAGCAGCTTAGCCGGACAGGCAAGCTCCTACAATGAGCAGTTCTTC.

This clone was recorded only once. This chain uses TRBV27 with TRBJ1-5; no definite D call. CDR3 length: 17 residues. V dropped 2 bases and J dropped 3 bases, with 17 bases sitting between them. Per germline, CDR1 MNHEY and CDR2 SMNVEV (reference sequence). The CDR3 sequence is CASSLIPPDGLNQPQHF. In DNA form, the CDR3 reads TGTGCCAGCAGTTTAATTCCGCCCGACGGACTCAATCAGCCCCAGCATTTT.

The rearrangement joins TRBV6-2 or TRBV6-3 to TRBJ1-1; no definite D call. CDR3 size: 14 residues. Germline CDR1 reads MNHEY; CDR2 reads SVGEGT. Trimming removed 0 bases at V and 4 bases at J, with 9 bases between. The CDR3 spells CASSYSNRGTEAFF. The CDR3 DNA is TGTGCCAGCAGTTACTCGAATAGAGGCACTGAAGCTTTCTTT.

With regard to this clone: The sample holds other DNA sequences that translate to the same CDR3. This chain links TRBV19 with TRBJ1-1; no clear D gene. Germline V lookup: CDR1 LNHDA, CDR2 SQIVND (reference sequence). V lost 3 bases, J lost 7 bases, and 6 bases lay in between. The CDR3 has 11 amino acids. The CDR3 DNA is TGTGCCAGTAGTATTGGAATTGAAGCTTTCTTT. Amino acid sequence: CASSIGIEAFF.

The rearrangement uses TRBV6-5 and TRBJ2-1; 8 bases map to TRBD2. Germline V CDR1 and CDR2: MNHEY, SVGAGI. This CDR3 has 14 amino acids. V was pared by 6 bases and J by 10 bases, with 11 bases of the junction left unmatched. CDR3 sequence: CASRLRGGVREQFF. CDR3 sequence (DNA): TGTGCCAGCAGATTACGGGGGGGAGTCAGGGAGCAGTTCTTC.

The genes are TRBV28 and TRBJ1-5; maybe TRBD1 (5 bases). Germline V lookup: CDR1 MDHEN, CDR2 SYDVKM. V was cut by 3 bases and J by 6 bases, with 15 bases left in between. This CDR3 comprises 15 residues. CDR3 DNA: TGTGCCAGCAGTTTGGAACCGGGGCGAAGTCAGCCCCAGCATTTT. Its translation: CASSLEPGRSQPQHF.

DNA for the CDR3: TGTGCCTGGAGCCGTCTACAGGGTTGGGTGAGTGAGCAGTTCTTC. Encoded protein: CAWSRLQGWVSEQFF. V usage is TRBV30 and J usage is TRBJ2-1; D perhaps matches TRBD1 (6 bases). Per the germline V gene, CDR1 is GTSNPN and CDR2 is SVGIG (reference sequence). This CDR3 comprises 15 residues. V was cut by 3 bases and J by 9 bases, with 21 bases left in between.

The rearrangement joins TRBV9 to TRBJ2-1, with D possibly matching TRBD2 (5 bases). CDR3 length: 15 amino acids. The V end was cut by 4 bases, the J end by 6 bases, with 17 bases between. The V gene's germline CDR1 is SGDLS and CDR2 YYNGEE. CDR3 amino acids: CASSPGGFTGNEQFF. CDR3 in DNA: TGTGCCAGCAGCCCCGGCGGGTTCACGGGCAATGAGCAGTTCTTC.

In the case of this clone: Additional DNA sequences in this sample encode the identical CDR3. V usage is TRBV2 and J usage is TRBJ2-1, with 8 bases fitting TRBD2. J was trimmed by 3 bases and V by 8 bases; bases with no gene match: 9. Germline V gene sequence: CDR1 SNHLY, CDR2 FYNNEI. The CDR3 runs to 15 residues. As DNA, the CDR3 is TGTGCCAGCTGCAGAGCGGGGGCACACTACAATGAGCAGTTCTTC. This gives the protein CASCRAGAHYNEQFF.

This clone has a single count. V usage is TRBV1 and J usage is TRBJ2-1; the table assigns TRBD2, which was not confirmed against the DNA. TRBV1 is a recognized pseudogene. The CDR3 contains 16 residues. Here the CDR3 reads CTSSPHGTSGEGEQFF. CDR3 DNA sequence: TGCACCAGCAGCCCCCATGGCACTAGCGGGGAGGGTGAGCAGTTCTTC.

A single count supports this clone. V is TRBV4-2 and J is TRBJ2-7; TRBD2 agrees at 11 bases. V was pared by 3 bases and J by 2 bases, with 3 bases of the junction left unmatched. The CDR3 length is 15 residues. CDR1 and CDR2 from the germline V gene are LGHNA and YNFKEQ. CDR3 sequence reads: CASSHGTSGTYEQYF. In DNA form, the CDR3 reads TGTGCCAGCAGCCATGGGACTAGCGGCACCTACGAGCAGTACTTC.

The chain employs TRBV3-1 (or the pseudogene TRBV3-2) and TRBJ2-2, with D unclear. V dropped 1 base and J dropped 6 bases, with 12 bases sitting between them. This CDR3 region has 15 residues. CDR1 and CDR2 (germline): LGHDT, YNNKEL (reference sequence). The CDR3: CASSQGTGWPGELFF. CDR3 DNA sequence: TGTGCCAGCAGCCAAGGAACCGGGTGGCCCGGGGAGCTGTTTTTT.